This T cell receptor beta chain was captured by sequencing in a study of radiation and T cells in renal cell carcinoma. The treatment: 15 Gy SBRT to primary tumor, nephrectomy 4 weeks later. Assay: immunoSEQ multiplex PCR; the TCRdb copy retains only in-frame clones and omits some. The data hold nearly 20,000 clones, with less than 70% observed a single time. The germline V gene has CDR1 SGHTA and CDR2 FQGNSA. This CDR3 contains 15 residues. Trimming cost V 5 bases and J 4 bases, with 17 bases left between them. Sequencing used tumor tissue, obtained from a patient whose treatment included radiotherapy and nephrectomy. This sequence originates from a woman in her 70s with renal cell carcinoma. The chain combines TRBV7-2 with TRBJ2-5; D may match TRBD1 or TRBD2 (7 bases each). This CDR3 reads CASSAGEGAGETQYF. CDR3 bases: TGTGCCAGCAGCGCCGGGGAGGGGGCAGGAGAGACCCAGTACTTC.